The 9 T cell receptor beta chains below all came from one sample that was sequenced in a study of OX40 agonist ivuxolimab in advanced cancers. TCRdb keeps only in-frame clones here, not all; method: immunoSEQ multiplex PCR. The sample gives more than 50,000 clones, 85% to 90% of which show up once; about 1.8% is in the top ten. Sample: CD4+ or CD8+ T cells sorted from blood, taken in a trial of the OX40 agonist ivuxolimab. The receptors were gathered from an adult with an advanced solid tumor such as melanoma, head and neck, liver or kidney cancer.

The chain carries TRBV27 and TRBJ1-5; unclear D gene. V was shortened by 3 bases and J by 6 bases, with 9 bases between the two germline ends. This CDR3 contains 13 residues. Per germline, CDR1 MNHEY and CDR2 SMNVEV (reference sequence). Written as DNA, the CDR3 is TGTGCCAGCAGTTTGGCTGGCGGTCAGCCCCAGCATTTT. As protein: CASSLAGGQPQHF.

The chain employs TRBV5-1 and TRBJ1-4; a weak D match, TRBD1 (5 bases). CDR1 SGHRS and CDR2 YFSETQ come from the germline V gene. V gave up 7 bases and J gave up 8 bases, with 15 bases separating them. The CDR3 totals 13 residues. The CDR3 region is CASAPQGREKLFF. The DNA of the CDR3 is TGCGCCAGCGCGCCCCAGGGTCGGGAAAAACTGTTTTTT.

The gene calls are TRBV14 and TRBJ1-1; the match to TRBD1 covers 9 bases. The germline gives CDR1 SGHDN, CDR2 FVKESK. CDR3 length: 19 residues. V shed 1 base and J 5 bases; nucleotides not matched to a gene: 17. CDR3 nucleotide sequence: TGTGCCAGCAGCCAAGTTCGGACAGGGGTACGAATTAGAGGGACTGAAGCTTTCTTT. This sequence encodes CASSQVRTGVRIRGTEAFF. The full variable domain, completed using reference TRBV14 and TRBJ1-1, is EAGVTQFPSHSVIEKGQTVTLRCDPISGHDNLYWYRRVMGKEIKFLLHFVKESKQDESGMPNNRFLAERTGGTYSTLKVQPAELEDSGVYFCASSQVRTGVRIRGTEAFFGQGTRLTVV.

V usage is TRBV5-4 and J usage is TRBJ1-6, with a possible D match to TRBD1 (5 bases). CDR3 length equals 15 residues. In germline, CDR1 is SGHNT, CDR2 YYREEE (reference sequence). Between the trimmed V and J ends, which lost 9 bases and 5 bases, there was a span of 18 bases. CDR3 DNA: TGTGCCACTACAACTGGGGCCCGGGATAATTCACCCCTCCACTTT. Translation gives CATTTGARDNSPLHF.

J is TRBJ1-6 and V is TRBV29-1, with D perhaps TRBD1 (5 bases). This CDR3 has 13 residues. The germline V and J ends were trimmed by 5 bases and 5 bases, with 10 bases remaining between them. CDR1 and CDR2 from the germline V gene are SQVTM and ANQGSEA. The CDR3 nucleotides are TGCAGCGTTAGGGGCGGAAATAATTCACCCCTCCACTTT. Residues: CSVRGGNNSPLHF.

The CDR3 nucleotides are TGCAGCGCCGGACAGGGGACGAACACCGGGGAGCTGTTTTTT. Its protein is CSAGQGTNTGELFF. V gene TRBV29-1 combines with J gene TRBJ2-2; TRBD1 matches 9 bases. The ends lost 7 bases at V and 0 bases at J; junction bases unmatched: 3. The CDR3 runs to 14 residues. From germline, CDR1 is SQVTM and CDR2 ANQGSEA.

CDR3 bases: TGTGCCAGCCGCCAGGGGGACACTGAAGCTTTCTTT. Protein sequence: CASRQGDTEAFF. The J gene is TRBJ1-1, the V gene TRBV6-5; 7 bases line up with TRBD1. Unmatched junction bases numbered 3, after V lost 8 bases and J lost 3 bases. Germline V gene lookup returns CDR1 MNHEY and CDR2 SVGAGI. This CDR3 comprises 12 residues.

This clone was seen more than once but under ten times. The V and J genes are TRBV18 and TRBJ1-2; D is unclear. In germline, CDR1 is KGHSH, CDR2 LQKENI. There are 15 residues in the CDR3. The V gene lost 2 bases and the J gene lost 1 base, with 11 bases spanning the gap. CDR3 sequence reads: CASSPGQNFNYGYTF. DNA of the CDR3: TGTGCCAGCTCACCAGGGCAGAACTTTAACTATGGCTACACCTTC. The whole variable domain, filled in from reference TRBV18 and TRBJ1-2, reads NAGVMQNPRHLVRRRGQEARLRCSPMKGHSHVYWYRQLPEEGLKFMVYLQKENIIDESGMPKERFSAEFPKEGPSILRIQQVVRGDSAAYFCASSPGQNFNYGYTFGSGTRLTVV.

The chain couples TRBV14 to TRBJ1-1, with TRBD1 matching 10 bases. The ends lost 2 bases at V and 4 bases at J; junction bases unmatched: 10. Germline V gives CDR1 SGHDN, CDR2 FVKESK. CDR3 length: 17 amino acids. The CDR3 loop reads CASSQLLLRTGGTEAFF. The CDR3 DNA sequence: TGTGCCAGCAGCCAACTCCTTCTTCGGACAGGGGGCACTGAAGCTTTCTTT.